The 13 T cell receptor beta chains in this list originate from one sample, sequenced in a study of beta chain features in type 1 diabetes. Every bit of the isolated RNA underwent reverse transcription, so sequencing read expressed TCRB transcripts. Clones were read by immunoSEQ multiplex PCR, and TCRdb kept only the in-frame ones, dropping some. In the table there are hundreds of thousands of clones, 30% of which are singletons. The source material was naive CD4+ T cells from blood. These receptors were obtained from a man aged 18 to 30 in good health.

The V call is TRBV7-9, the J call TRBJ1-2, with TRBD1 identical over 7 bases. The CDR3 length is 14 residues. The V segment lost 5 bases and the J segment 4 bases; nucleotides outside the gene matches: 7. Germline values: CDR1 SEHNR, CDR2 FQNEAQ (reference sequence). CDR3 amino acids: CASSRDRDAYGYTF. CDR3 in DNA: TGTGCCAGCAGCAGAGACAGGGATGCCTATGGCTACACCTTC.

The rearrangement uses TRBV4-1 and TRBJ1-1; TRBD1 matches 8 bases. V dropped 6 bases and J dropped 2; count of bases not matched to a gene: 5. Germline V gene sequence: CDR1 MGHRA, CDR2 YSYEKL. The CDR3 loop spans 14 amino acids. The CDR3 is CASRRQGSNTEAFF. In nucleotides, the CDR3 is TGCGCCAGCAGGCGACAGGGGTCAAACACTGAAGCTTTCTTT.

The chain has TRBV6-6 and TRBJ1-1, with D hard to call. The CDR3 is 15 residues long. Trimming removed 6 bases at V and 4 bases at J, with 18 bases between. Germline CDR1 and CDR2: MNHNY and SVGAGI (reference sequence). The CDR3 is CASRFPPPEGTEAFF. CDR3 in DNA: TGTGCCAGCAGATTCCCTCCTCCCGAGGGCACTGAAGCTTTCTTT.

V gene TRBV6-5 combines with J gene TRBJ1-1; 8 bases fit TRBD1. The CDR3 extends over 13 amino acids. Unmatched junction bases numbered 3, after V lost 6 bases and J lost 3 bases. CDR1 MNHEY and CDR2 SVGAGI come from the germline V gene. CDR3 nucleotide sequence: TGTGCCAGCAGGCGACAGGGGTACACTGAAGCTTTCTTT. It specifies CASRRQGYTEAFF.

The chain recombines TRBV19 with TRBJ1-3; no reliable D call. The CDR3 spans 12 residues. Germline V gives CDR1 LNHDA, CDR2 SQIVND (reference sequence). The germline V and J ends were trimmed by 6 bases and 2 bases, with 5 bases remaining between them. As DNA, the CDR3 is TGTGCCAGTAGCTCCACTGGAAACACCATATATTTT. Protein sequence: CASSSTGNTIYF.

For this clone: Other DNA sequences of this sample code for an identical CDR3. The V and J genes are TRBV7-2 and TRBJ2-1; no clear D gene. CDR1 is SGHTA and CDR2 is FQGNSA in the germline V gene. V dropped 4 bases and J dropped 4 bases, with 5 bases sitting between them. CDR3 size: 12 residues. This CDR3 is CASSSRYNEQFF. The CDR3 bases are TGTGCCAGCAGCTCCCGGTACAATGAGCAGTTCTTC.

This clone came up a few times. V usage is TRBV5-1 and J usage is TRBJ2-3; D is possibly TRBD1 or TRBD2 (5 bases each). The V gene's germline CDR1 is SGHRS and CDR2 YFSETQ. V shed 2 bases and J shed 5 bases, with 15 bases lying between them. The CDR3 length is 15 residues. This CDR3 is CASSFTGTGVDTQYF. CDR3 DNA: TGCGCCAGCAGCTTTACCGGGACGGGCGTAGATACGCAGTATTTT.

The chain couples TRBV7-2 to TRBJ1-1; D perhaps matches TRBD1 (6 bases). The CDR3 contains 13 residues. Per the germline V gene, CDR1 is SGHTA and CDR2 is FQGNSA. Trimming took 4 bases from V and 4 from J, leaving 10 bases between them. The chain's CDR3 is CASSWGHRTEAFF. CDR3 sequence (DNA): TGTGCCAGCAGCTGGGGGCATCGCACTGAAGCTTTCTTT.

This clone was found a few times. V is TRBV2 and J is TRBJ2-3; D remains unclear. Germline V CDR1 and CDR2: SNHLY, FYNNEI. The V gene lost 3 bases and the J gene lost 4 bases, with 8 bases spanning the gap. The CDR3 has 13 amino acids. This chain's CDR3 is CASSDRSPDTQYF. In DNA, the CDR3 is TGTGCCAGCAGTGATCGTAGCCCAGATACGCAGTATTTT. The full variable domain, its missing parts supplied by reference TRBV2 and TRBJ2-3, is EPEVTQTPSHQVTQMGQEVILRCVPISNHLYFYWYRQILGQKVEFLVSFYNNEISEKSEIFDDQFSVERPDGSNFTLKIRSTKLEDSAMYFCASSDRSPDTQYFGPGTRLTVL.

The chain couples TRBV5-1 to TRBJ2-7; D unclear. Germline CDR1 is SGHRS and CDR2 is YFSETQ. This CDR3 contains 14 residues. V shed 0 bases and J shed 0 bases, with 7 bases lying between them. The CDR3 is CASSLGTVSYEQYF. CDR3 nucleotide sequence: TGCGCCAGCAGCTTGGGGACGGTCTCCTACGAGCAGTACTTC.

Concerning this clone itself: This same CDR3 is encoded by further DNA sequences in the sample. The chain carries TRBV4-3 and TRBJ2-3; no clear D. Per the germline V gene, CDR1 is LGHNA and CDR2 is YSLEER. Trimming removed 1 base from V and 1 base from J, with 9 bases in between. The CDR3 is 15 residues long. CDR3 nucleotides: TGCGCCAGCAGCCAAGGTGGCAGCCGCACAGATACGCAGTATTTT. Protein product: CASSQGGSRTDTQYF.

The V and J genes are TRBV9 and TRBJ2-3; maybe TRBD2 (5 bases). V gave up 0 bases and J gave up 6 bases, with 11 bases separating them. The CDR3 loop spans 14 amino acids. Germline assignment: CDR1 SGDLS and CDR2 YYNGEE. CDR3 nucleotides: TGTGCCAGCAGCGTAGAACCGGACTCGGATACGCAGTATTTT. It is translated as CASSVEPDSDTQYF.

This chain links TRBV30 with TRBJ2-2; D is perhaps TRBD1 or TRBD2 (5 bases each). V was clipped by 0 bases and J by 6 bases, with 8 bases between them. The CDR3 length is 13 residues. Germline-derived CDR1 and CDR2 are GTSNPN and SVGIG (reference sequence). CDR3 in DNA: TGTGCCTGGAGTGTACGAGGGGCCGGGGAGCTGTTTTTT. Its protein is CAWSVRGAGELFF.